This T cell receptor beta chain was retrieved from a study of blood T cells in healthy people across ages. Notes on the study in general: In long-lived donors, naive CD4+ cell counts and diversity exceeded those of aged donors. Correlation between TCR beta diversity and naive T cell percentage was strong.

V lost 2 bases and J 5 bases, leaving 18 bases between the germline ends. CDR1 and CDR2 (germline): SEHNR, FQNEAQ (reference sequence). This CDR3 has 16 residues. A second PCR of about 7 to 12 cycles used a sample-barcoded 5' primer and a J-beta primer mix. Each single sample gave us at least 2.5 million CDR3-containing paired-end reads. TCRdb re-analysed the 5' RACE reads in MiXCR, keeping a single row per CDR3 protein. Of about 970,000 distinct CDR3 sequences in the sample, about 53% were seen once. Per sample, no less than 5 micrograms of total RNA were extracted. About this clonotype itself: Its specificity is unknown.

Sequencing was done on a sample of blood. The receptor was derived from a woman aged 55-70 years in good health. The chain combines TRBV7-9 with TRBJ1-2, with D possibly matching TRBD1 (5 bases). DNA of the CDR3: TGTGCCAGCAGCTTAAACTATGGCAGGGCTTCGTATGGCTACACCTTC. It translates to CASSLNYGRASYGYTF.